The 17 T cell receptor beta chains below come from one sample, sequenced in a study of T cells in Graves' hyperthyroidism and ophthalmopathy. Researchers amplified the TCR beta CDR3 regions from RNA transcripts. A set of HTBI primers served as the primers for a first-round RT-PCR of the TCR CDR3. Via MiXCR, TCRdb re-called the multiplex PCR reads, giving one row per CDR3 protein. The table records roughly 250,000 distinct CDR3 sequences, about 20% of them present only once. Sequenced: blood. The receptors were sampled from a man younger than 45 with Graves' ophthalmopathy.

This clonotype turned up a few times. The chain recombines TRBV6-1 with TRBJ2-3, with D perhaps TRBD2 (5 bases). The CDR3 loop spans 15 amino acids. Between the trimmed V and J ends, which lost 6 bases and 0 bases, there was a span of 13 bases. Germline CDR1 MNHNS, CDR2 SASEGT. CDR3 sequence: CASSRTEASTDTQYF. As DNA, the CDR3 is TGTGCCAGCAGCCGGACTGAGGCTAGCACAGATACGCAGTATTTT.

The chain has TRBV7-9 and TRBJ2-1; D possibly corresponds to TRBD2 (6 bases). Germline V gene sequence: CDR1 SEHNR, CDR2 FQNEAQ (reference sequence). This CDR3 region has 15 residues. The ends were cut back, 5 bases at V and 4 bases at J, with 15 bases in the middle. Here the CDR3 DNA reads TGTGCCAGCAGCGCCCGCGGGGAGACATACAATGAGCAGTTCTTC. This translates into CASSARGETYNEQFF.

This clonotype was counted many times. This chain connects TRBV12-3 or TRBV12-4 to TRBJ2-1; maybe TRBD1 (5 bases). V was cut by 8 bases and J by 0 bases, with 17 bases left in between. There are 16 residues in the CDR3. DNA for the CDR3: TGTGCCAGCGTAAACAGCAGGGTGATCTCCTACAATGAGCAGTTCTTC. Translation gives CASVNSRVISYNEQFF.

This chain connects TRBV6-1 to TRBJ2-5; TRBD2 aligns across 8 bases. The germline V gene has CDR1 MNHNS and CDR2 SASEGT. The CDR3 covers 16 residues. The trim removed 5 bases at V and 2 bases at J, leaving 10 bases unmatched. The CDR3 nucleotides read TGTGCCAGCAGTCTACTTCAGCGGGAGTGGCAAGAGACCCAGTACTTC. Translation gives CASSLLQREWQETQYF.

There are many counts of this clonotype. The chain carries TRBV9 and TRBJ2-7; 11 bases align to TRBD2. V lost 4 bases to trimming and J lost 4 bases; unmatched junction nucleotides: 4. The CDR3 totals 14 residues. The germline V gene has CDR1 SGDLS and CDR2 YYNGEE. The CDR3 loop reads CASSKTSGTYEQYF. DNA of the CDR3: TGTGCCAGCAGCAAGACTAGCGGGACTTACGAGCAGTACTTC. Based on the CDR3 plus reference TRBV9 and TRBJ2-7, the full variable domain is DSGVTQTPKHLITATGQRVTLRCSPRSGDLSVYWYQQSLDQGLQFLIQYYNGEERAKGNILERFSAQQFPDLHSELNLSSLELGDSALYFCASSKTSGTYEQYFGPGTRLTVT.

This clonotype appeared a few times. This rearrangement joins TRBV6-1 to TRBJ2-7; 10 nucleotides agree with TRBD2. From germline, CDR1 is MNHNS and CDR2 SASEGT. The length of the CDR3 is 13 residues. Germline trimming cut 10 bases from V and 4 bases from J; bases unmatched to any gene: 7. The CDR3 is CATEREGLYEQYF. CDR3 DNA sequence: TGTGCCACTGAGCGGGAGGGCCTTTACGAGCAGTACTTC.

CDR3 sequence (DNA): TGTGCCAGCAGTGCCGAAATGAACACTGAAGCTTTCTTT. Translated: CASSAEMNTEAFF. The chain is built from TRBV2 and TRBJ1-1; no clear D gene. The CDR3 spans 13 residues. Germline CDR1 is SNHLY and CDR2 is FYNNEI. V lost 4 bases and J 0 bases, leaving 6 bases between the germline ends.

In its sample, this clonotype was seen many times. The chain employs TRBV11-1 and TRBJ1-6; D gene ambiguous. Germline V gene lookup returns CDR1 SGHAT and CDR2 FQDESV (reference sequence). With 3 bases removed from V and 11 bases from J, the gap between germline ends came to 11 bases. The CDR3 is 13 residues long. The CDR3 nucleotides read TGTGCCAGCAGCTTCGGAACGGGGACACCCCTCCACTTT. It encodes CASSFGTGTPLHF.

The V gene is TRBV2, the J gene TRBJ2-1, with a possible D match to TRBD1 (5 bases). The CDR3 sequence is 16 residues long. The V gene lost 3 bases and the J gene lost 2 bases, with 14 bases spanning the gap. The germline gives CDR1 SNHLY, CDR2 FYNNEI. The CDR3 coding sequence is TGTGCCAGCAGTGAGCCGACAGCCATAACCTACAATGAGCAGTTCTTC. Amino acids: CASSEPTAITYNEQFF.

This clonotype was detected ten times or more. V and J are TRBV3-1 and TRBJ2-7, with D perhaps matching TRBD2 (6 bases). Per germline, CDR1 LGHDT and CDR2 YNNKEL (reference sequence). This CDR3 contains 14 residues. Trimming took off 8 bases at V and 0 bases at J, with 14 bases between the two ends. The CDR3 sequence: CASGLTSLSYEQYF. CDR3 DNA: TGTGCCAGCGGTCTCACTAGCCTCTCCTACGAGCAGTACTTC.

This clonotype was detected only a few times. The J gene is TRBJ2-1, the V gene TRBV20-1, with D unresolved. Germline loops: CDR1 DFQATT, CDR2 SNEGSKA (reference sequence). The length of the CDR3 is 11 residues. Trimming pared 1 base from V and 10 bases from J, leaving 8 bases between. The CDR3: CSARANREQFF. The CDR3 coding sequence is TGCAGTGCTAGAGCCAATCGGGAGCAGTTCTTC.

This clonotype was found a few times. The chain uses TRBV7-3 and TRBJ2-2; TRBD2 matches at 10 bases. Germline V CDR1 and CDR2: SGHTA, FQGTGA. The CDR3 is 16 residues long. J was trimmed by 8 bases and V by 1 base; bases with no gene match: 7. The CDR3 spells CASSLRPSGSMGELFF. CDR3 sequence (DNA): TGTGCCAGCAGCTTAAGGCCTAGCGGGAGTATGGGGGAGCTGTTTTTT.

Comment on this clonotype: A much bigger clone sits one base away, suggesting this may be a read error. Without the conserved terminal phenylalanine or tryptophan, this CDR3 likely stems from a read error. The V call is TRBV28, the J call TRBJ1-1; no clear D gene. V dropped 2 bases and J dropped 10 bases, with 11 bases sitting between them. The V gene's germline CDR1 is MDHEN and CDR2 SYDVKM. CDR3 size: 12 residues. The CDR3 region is CASSLGKGGAFL. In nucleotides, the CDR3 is TGTGCCAGCAGTTTAGGGAAGGGAGGAGCTTTCCTT.

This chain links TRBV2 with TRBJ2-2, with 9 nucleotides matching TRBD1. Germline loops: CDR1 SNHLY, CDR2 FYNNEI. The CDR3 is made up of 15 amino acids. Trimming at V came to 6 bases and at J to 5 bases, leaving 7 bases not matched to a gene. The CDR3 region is CASSANRGRTGELFF. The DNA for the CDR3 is TGTGCCAGCAGCGCGAACAGGGGGCGGACCGGGGAGCTGTTTTTT. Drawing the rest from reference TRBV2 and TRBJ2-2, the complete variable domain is EPEVTQTPSHQVTQMGQEVILRCVPISNHLYFYWYRQILGQKVEFLVSFYNNEISEKSEIFDDQFSVERPDGSNFTLKIRSTKLEDSAMYFCASSANRGRTGELFFGEGSRLTVL.

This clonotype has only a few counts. The CDR3: CASSKGVSGNTIYF. The CDR3 DNA reads TGTGCCAGCAGCAAAGGGGTTTCCGGAAACACCATATATTTT. The chain couples TRBV3-1 to TRBJ1-3; TRBD1 is a possible D gene (5 bases). V was pared by 5 bases and J by 4 bases, with 12 bases between. The CDR3 totals 14 residues. CDR1 LGHDT and CDR2 YNNKEL come from the germline V gene (reference sequence).

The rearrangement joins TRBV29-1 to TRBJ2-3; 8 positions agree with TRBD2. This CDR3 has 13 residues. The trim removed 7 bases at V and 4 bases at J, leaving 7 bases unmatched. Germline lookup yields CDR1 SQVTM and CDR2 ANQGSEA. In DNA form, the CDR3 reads TGCAGCGCTGGGACTAGACCCCCAGATACGCAGTATTTT. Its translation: CSAGTRPPDTQYF.

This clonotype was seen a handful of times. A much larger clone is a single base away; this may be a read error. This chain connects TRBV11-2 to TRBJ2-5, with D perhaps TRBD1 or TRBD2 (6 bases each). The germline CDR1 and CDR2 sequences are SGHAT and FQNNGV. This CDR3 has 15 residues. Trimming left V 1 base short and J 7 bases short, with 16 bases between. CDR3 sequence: CASSLGWTEGGTQYF. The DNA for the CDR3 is TGTGCCAGCAGCTTAGGTTGGACAGAGGGAGGGACCCAGTACTTC. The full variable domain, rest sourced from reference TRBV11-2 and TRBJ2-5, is EAGVAQSPRYKIIEKRQSVAFWCNPISGHATLYWYQQILGQGPKLLIQFQNNGVVDDSQLPKDRFSAERLKGVDSTLKIQPAKLEDSAVYLCASSLGWTEGGTQYFGPGTRLLVL.